Presented here are 32 T cell receptor beta chains from one specimen sequenced in a study of radiotherapy plus CTLA-4 blockade in lung cancer (dated by TCRdb to the late 2010s). Library preparation employed the immunoSEQ multiplex PCR assay. Not all clones reach the TCRdb copy of this immuneACCESS table, which keeps in-frame sequences only. Checked studies attribute under half of the gap to unresolved V genes and leave the rest unexplained. This sample holds some 92,000 clones; roughly 80% were observed only once. In total, the top ten clones hold around 3.5% of the sample. Material: peripheral blood, obtained from a patient treated with radiotherapy plus ipilimumab. The receptors were sampled from a human donor with non-small cell lung cancer who had a partial response to radiotherapy plus ipilimumab.

This clone has just a few counts. The chain has TRBV12-5 and TRBJ2-1; TRBD2 aligns across 8 bases. Germline loops: CDR1 LGHNT, CDR2 FRNRAP. J was trimmed by 9 bases and V by 0 bases; bases with no gene match: 10. This CDR3 has 16 amino acids. The CDR3 bases are TGTGCTAGTGGTTTGGTATCGGTAGCGGGAAAGGTTGAGCAGTTCTTC. Translating it yields CASGLVSVAGKVEQFF.

The rearrangement uses TRBV19 and TRBJ2-1; TRBD1 agrees at 12 bases. The V gene end was trimmed by 3 bases and the J gene end by 0 bases; junction bases not matched to a gene: 12. CDR3 length equals 20 residues. Germline V gives CDR1 LNHDA, CDR2 SQIVND (reference sequence). Here the CDR3 DNA reads TGTGCCAGTAGTATGGGGTCGGGGACAGGGGGCATTAGCTCCTACAATGAGCAGTTCTTC. Protein: CASSMGSGTGGISSYNEQFF.

The rearrangement uses TRBV7-3 and TRBJ2-1; 7 bases fit TRBD2. The CDR3 runs 13 residues. V dropped 3 bases and J dropped 12; count of bases not matched to a gene: 8. CDR1 and CDR2 (germline): SGHTA, FQGTGA. The CDR3 DNA is TGTGCCAGCAGCTTGACTAGCTCCGGTCGGCAGTTCTTC. Its protein product is CASSLTSSGRQFF. Filled out from reference TRBV7-3 and TRBJ2-1, the complete variable domain reads GAGVSQTPSNKVTEKGKYVELRCDPISGHTALYWYRQSLGQGPEFLIYFQGTGAADDSGLPNDRFFAVRPEGSVSTLKIQRTERGDSAVYLCASSLTSSGRQFFGPGTRLTVL.

The CDR3 DNA reads TGTGCCAGCAGTGAACGGGGGGGTGGAAACACCATATATTTT. Translation gives CASSERGGGNTIYF. The V and J genes are TRBV2 and TRBJ1-3; D is perhaps TRBD1 (5 bases). Between the trimmed V and J ends, which lost 2 bases and 3 bases, there was a span of 8 bases. The CDR3 totals 14 residues. Germline V gene data show CDR1 as SNHLY and CDR2 as FYNNEI.

The genes are TRBV5-5 and TRBJ1-5; D call uncertain. Per the germline V gene, CDR1 is SGHKS and CDR2 is YYEKEE (reference sequence). V was clipped by 0 bases and J by 3 bases, with 10 bases between them. The CDR3 has 15 amino acids. DNA of the CDR3: TGTGCCAGCAGCTTGGAAACTAGACCCAATCAGCCCCAGCATTTT. Translation: CASSLETRPNQPQHF.

The chain is built from TRBV18 and TRBJ1-1; D gene unclear. Deletions cut 4 bases from V and 1 base from J, with 7 bases between. CDR3 size: 13 residues. Germline CDR1 KGHSH, CDR2 LQKENI. CDR3 coding DNA: TGTGCCAGCTCACGGTTAGAGAACACTGAAGCTTTCTTT. Its protein is CASSRLENTEAFF.

The chain is built from TRBV4-1 and TRBJ2-1, with 7 positions matching TRBD1. CDR1 and CDR2 from the germline V gene are MGHRA and YSYEKL. The V gene end was trimmed by 4 bases and the J gene end by 2 bases; junction bases not matched to a gene: 8. The CDR3 totals 16 residues. The DNA for the CDR3 is TGCGCCAGCAGCCGACAGACAGGGAGAACCTACAATGAGCAGTTCTTC. Residues: CASSRQTGRTYNEQFF.

This clone appeared a few times. This chain connects TRBV28 to TRBJ2-1, with 16 bases that match TRBD2. The CDR3 length is 17 residues. J lost 2 bases, V lost 4 bases, and 2 bases had no gene match. Germline loops: CDR1 MDHEN, CDR2 SYDVKM. Here the CDR3 reads CASSSGTSGRAYNEQFF. The CDR3 nucleotides are TGTGCCAGCAGTTCCGGGACTAGCGGGAGGGCCTACAATGAGCAGTTCTTC.

This clone was observed a few times. V gene TRBV5-4 combines with J gene TRBJ2-7; TRBD2 matches at 8 bases. After removal of 4 bases from V and 6 bases from J, the junction contained 12 bases not matched to a gene. The length of the CDR3 is 15 residues. The germline gives CDR1 SGHNT, CDR2 YYREEE (reference sequence). CDR3 amino acids: CASSPESGSRGEQYF. CDR3 sequence (DNA): TGTGCCAGCAGCCCTGAAAGCGGGAGTCGCGGCGAGCAGTACTTC.

The V gene is TRBV10-2, the J gene TRBJ2-7; a possible D gene is TRBD2 (6 bases). Germline V gives CDR1 WSHSY, CDR2 SAAADI. Trimming pared 11 bases from V and 3 bases from J, leaving 20 bases between. The CDR3 runs 14 residues. CDR3 region: CAAWSGPGVYEQYF. DNA for the CDR3: TGCGCCGCTTGGTCCGGACCGGGGGTCTACGAGCAGTACTTC.

This clone was observed once. The rearrangement uses TRBV9 and TRBJ2-3; D is perhaps TRBD2 (5 bases). The CDR3 has 15 amino acids. V lost 4 bases, J lost 4 bases, and 16 bases lay in between. Germline loops: CDR1 SGDLS, CDR2 YYNGEE. The CDR3 protein is CASSSSDYTSDTQYF. The CDR3 coding sequence is TGTGCCAGCAGCTCATCAGACTATACATCAGATACGCAGTATTTT.

This chain uses TRBV28 with TRBJ1-4; 7 bases align to TRBD1. This CDR3 region has 14 residues. V was clipped by 6 bases and J by 4 bases; unmatched bases: 5. The germline V gene encodes CDR1 MDHEN and CDR2 SYDVKM. CDR3 coding DNA: TGTGCCAGCAGCCCGGACAGGCTTAATGAAAAACTGTTTTTT. The encoded protein is CASSPDRLNEKLFF.

The chain combines TRBV7-9 with TRBJ2-5; 8 nucleotides agree with TRBD2. The germline CDR1 and CDR2 sequences are SEHNR and FQNEAQ (reference sequence). V trimming: 1 base; J trimming: 4 bases; junction bases outside the gene matches: 8. The CDR3 consists of 16 residues. The CDR3 is CASSLDSAGGRETQYF. The CDR3 bases are TGTGCCAGCAGCTTAGATAGCGCGGGAGGACGAGAGACCCAGTACTTC.

This chain joins TRBV27 and TRBJ2-5; TRBD1 matches 10 bases. Germline-derived CDR1 and CDR2 are MNHEY and SMNVEV (reference sequence). The CDR3 covers 17 residues. Trimming at V came to 2 bases and at J to 3 bases, leaving 9 bases not matched to a gene. The CDR3, as DNA: TGTGCCAGCAGTTTAATCTCCGGGACAGGGGAGGAAGAGACCCAGTACTTC. Its protein product is CASSLISGTGEEETQYF.

This clone was picked up a small number of times. This chain joins TRBV28 and TRBJ2-5; 14 bases map to TRBD2. CDR3 length: 12 amino acids. Germline lookup yields CDR1 MDHEN and CDR2 SYDVKM. V dropped 10 bases and J dropped 7; count of bases not matched to a gene: 2. The CDR3 here is CATGTSGGTQYF. The CDR3 nucleotides are TGTGCCACCGGGACTAGCGGGGGGACCCAGTACTTC.

This chain connects TRBV10-3 to TRBJ1-1, with D uncertain. The germline CDR1 and CDR2 sequences are ENHRY and SYGVKD. CDR3 size: 15 residues. With 8 bases removed from V and 1 base from J, the gap between germline ends came to 17 bases. CDR3: CAIRPLGGSNTEAFF. The CDR3 bases are TGTGCCATCCGCCCCCTCGGAGGGTCGAACACTGAAGCTTTCTTT.

The chain couples TRBV19 to TRBJ2-1, with D tentatively TRBD1 (6 bases). The V end lost 9 bases, the J end lost 3 bases, and 18 bases lay between the germline ends. The CDR3 has 15 amino acids. Germline V gives CDR1 LNHDA, CDR2 SQIVND (reference sequence). The chain's CDR3 is CASAKGGTRYNEQFF. In DNA, the CDR3 is TGTGCCAGCGCAAAAGGGGGTACTCGCTACAATGAGCAGTTCTTC.

Only one count was recorded for this clone. V and J are TRBV28 and TRBJ1-5; no firm D call. Looked up from germline, CDR1 is MDHEN and CDR2 is SYDVKM. The CDR3 is made up of 11 amino acids. V was trimmed by 5 bases and J by 4 bases, leaving 3 bases between them. The CDR3 loop reads CASSPNQPQHF. The CDR3 DNA follows: TGTGCCAGCAGTCCTAATCAGCCCCAGCATTTT. The variable domain in full, with the rest retrieved from reference TRBV28 and TRBJ1-5, is DVKVTQSSRYLVKRTGEKVFLECVQDMDHENMFWYRQDPGLGLRLIYFSYDVKMKEKGDIPEGYSVSREKKERFSLILESASTNQTSMYLCASSPNQPQHFGDGTRLSIL.

The chain joins TRBV29-1 to TRBJ1-1, with D uncertain. This CDR3 has 11 residues. Deletions cut 3 bases from V and 0 bases from J, with 2 bases between. The V gene's germline CDR1 is SQVTM and CDR2 ANQGSEA. The CDR3 nucleotides are TGCAGCGTTGACATGAACACTGAAGCTTTCTTT. Its protein product is CSVDMNTEAFF.

The gene calls are TRBV30 and TRBJ1-6; no reliable D call. This CDR3 comprises 15 residues. V was clipped by 2 bases and J by 10 bases, with 18 bases between them. Germline assignment: CDR1 GTSNPN and CDR2 SVGIG (reference sequence). The CDR3 DNA follows: TGTGCCTGGAGTCCCGTTGGAGGTTTCGTATCACCCCTCCACTTT. Translation: CAWSPVGGFVSPLHF.

The chain links TRBV15 to TRBJ1-1; the D gene is possibly TRBD1 (6 bases). The CDR3 has 14 residues. Trimming shortened V by 5 bases and J by 6 bases, and 16 bases separated the two germline ends. The V gene's germline CDR1 is LNHNV and CDR2 YYDKDF (reference sequence). The CDR3 here is CATSPRSKGAEAFF. As DNA, the CDR3 is TGTGCCACCAGCCCGCGTTCGAAGGGGGCTGAAGCTTTCTTT.

The chain recombines TRBV5-6 with TRBJ2-1; TRBD2 is a possible D gene (6 bases). Germline loops: CDR1 SGHDT, CDR2 YYEEEE. The germline V and J ends were trimmed by 4 bases and 6 bases, with 20 bases remaining between them. The CDR3 sequence is 16 residues long. Written as DNA, the CDR3 is TGTGCCAGCAGCCGAGGTCGGGGAGGCCGCTCCAATGAGCAGTTCTTC. The encoded protein is CASSRGRGGRSNEQFF.

The V call is TRBV19, the J call TRBJ2-1; 9 positions match TRBD2. Germline V CDR1 and CDR2: LNHDA, SQIVND (reference sequence). V gave up 0 bases and J gave up 9 bases; unmatched junction bases: 9. This CDR3 is 16 amino acids long. The DNA of the CDR3 is TGTGCCAGTAGTATAGATGCGGGACTAGCCTCGGGTGAGCAGTTCTTC. It encodes CASSIDAGLASGEQFF.

In its sample, this clone is medium-sized. The chain employs TRBV30 and TRBJ1-4, with D perhaps matching TRBD1 (5 bases). Trimming removed 8 bases from V and 0 bases from J, with 10 bases in between. CDR3 length equals 13 residues. Germline V CDR1 and CDR2: GTSNPN, SVGIG (reference sequence). This CDR3 reads CAEQGSTNEKLFF. Here the CDR3 DNA reads TGTGCCGAGCAGGGATCAACTAATGAAAAACTGTTTTTT.

Written as DNA, the CDR3 is TGTGCCAGCAGTGAAGGGGCAGCGGGCTCCTACGAGCAGTACTTC. Encoded protein: CASSEGAAGSYEQYF. The chain uses TRBV6-1 and TRBJ2-7, with D tentatively TRBD2 (6 bases). This CDR3 spans 15 amino acids. Germline V gives CDR1 MNHNS, CDR2 SASEGT. With 1 base removed from V and 0 bases from J, the gap between germline ends came to 10 bases.

The chain has TRBV5-4 and TRBJ2-1; the match to TRBD2 covers 8 bases. The ends lost 1 base at V and 7 bases at J; junction bases unmatched: 7. The CDR3 has 15 amino acids. Germline assignment: CDR1 SGHNT and CDR2 YYREEE (reference sequence). Here the CDR3 reads CASSLWGGGGNEQFF. In DNA, the CDR3 is TGTGCCAGCAGCTTGTGGGGCGGCGGGGGGAATGAGCAGTTCTTC.

The chain combines TRBV9 with TRBJ2-7, with TRBD1 as a possible D gene (5 bases). CDR1 is SGDLS and CDR2 is YYNGEE in the germline V gene. The V and J ends lost 0 bases and 9 bases respectively, with 16 bases between them. The CDR3 is made up of 14 amino acids. Here the CDR3 DNA reads TGTGCCAGCAGCGTAGGCCCGAAACAGGATGCGCAGTACTTC. Protein: CASSVGPKQDAQYF.

V gene TRBV5-4 combines with J gene TRBJ2-5; D gene ambiguous. Deletions cut 0 bases from V and 5 bases from J, with 14 bases between. The CDR3 consists of 15 residues. Germline CDR1 SGHNT, CDR2 YYREEE (reference sequence). The CDR3 sequence: CASSLGANPKETQYF. The CDR3 nucleotides read TGTGCCAGCAGCTTGGGGGCGAACCCGAAGGAGACCCAGTACTTC.

The chain carries TRBV5-5 and TRBJ2-7; 8 nucleotides agree with TRBD2. There are 16 residues in the CDR3. V shed 9 bases, J shed 2 bases, and the junction held 16 bases outside the gene matches. Germline-derived CDR1 and CDR2 are SGHKS and YYEKEE (reference sequence). The chain's CDR3 is CATQSSVAGSPYEQYF. The CDR3 DNA sequence: TGTGCCACCCAGTCGTCTGTAGCGGGATCCCCCTACGAGCAGTACTTC.

This clone was seen once. This sequence joins TRBV5-4 and TRBJ2-3, with D tentatively TRBD2 (5 bases). CDR1 is SGHNT, CDR2 YYREEE, per germline (reference sequence). The CDR3 is made up of 15 amino acids. The V and J ends lost 2 bases and 2 bases respectively, with 12 bases between them. The chain's CDR3 is CASSLPSGTTDTQYF. CDR3 DNA: TGTGCCAGCAGCTTACCGAGCGGAACCACAGATACGCAGTATTTT. Based on the CDR3 plus reference TRBV5-4 and TRBJ2-3, the full variable domain is ETGVTQSPTHLIKTRGQQVTLRCSSQSGHNTVSWYQQALGQGPQFIFQYYREEENGRGNFPPRFSGLQFPNYSSELNVNALELDDSALYLCASSLPSGTTDTQYFGPGTRLTVL.

The chain joins TRBV7-2 to TRBJ1-1; D is uncertain. The V end lost 0 bases, the J end lost 6 bases, and 5 bases lay between the germline ends. The germline V gene has CDR1 SGHTA and CDR2 FQGNSA. CDR3 length equals 12 residues. In DNA form, the CDR3 reads TGTGCCAGCAGCTTAGCGGCGGCTGAAGCTTTCTTT. Protein product: CASSLAAAEAFF. Based on the CDR3 plus reference TRBV7-2 and TRBJ1-1, the full variable domain is GAGVSQSPSNKVTEKGKDVELRCDPISGHTALYWYRQSLGQGLEFLIYFQGNSAPDKSGLPSDRFSAERTGGSVSTLTIQRTQQEDSAVYLCASSLAAAEAFFGQGTRLTVV.

The chain recombines TRBV7-2 with TRBJ2-5; TRBD2 matches 8 bases. The CDR3 is 16 residues long. Trimming took 1 base from V and 7 from J; bases not matched to a gene: 11. Looked up from germline, CDR1 is SGHTA and CDR2 is FQGNSA. The CDR3 DNA reads TGTGCCAGCAGCTTAGTTGGAGCGGGAGTTCGGGTGACCCAGTACTTC. As protein: CASSLVGAGVRVTQYF.